This T cell receptor beta chain was sequenced for a study of blood T cell repertoires in COVID-19. Study-wide background: Samples representing acute and convalescent COVID-19 were sourced from the United States, Italy and Spain.

In the original analysis: Estimation of nucleated cell counts was performed using reference gene primer amplification. The method was immunoSEQ multiplex PCR; TCRdb's version includes in-frame clones alone and lacks a portion of them. That table furnishes V, J and clone size, whereas the DNA furnished D and trimming. The data contain approximately 210,000 clones, approximately 84% of them seen just once; the ten biggest clones take up about 15%. Cohort placement rested on clinical history that participants reported themselves. Cohort 3 donors counted as recovered after two negative PCRs, clearance, or resolved symptoms. V lost 0 bases and J lost 9; bases outside the gene matches: 6. Germline V CDR1 and CDR2: LGHNA, YSLEER. The CDR3 runs 16 residues.

The clonotype comes from a middle-aged man who had recovered from COVID-19. The chain couples TRBV4-3 to TRBJ1-6; TRBD1 matches 9 bases. Sequencing was carried out using PBMCs or T cells enriched from blood (not recorded which). The CDR3 loop reads CASSQEVDRGTSPLHF. DNA for the CDR3: TGCGCCAGCAGCCAAGAGGTGGACAGGGGTACTTCACCCCTCCACTTT.